This record covers a single T cell receptor beta chain. No antigen is known for it. No much larger clone exists at a distance of one base, and base qualities are not known. The junction shows trimming of 4 bases on V and 0 bases on J, plus 8 bases between the germline ends. The CDR3 runs 15 residues from the cysteine to the phenylalanine. Only the CDR3 portion is preserved as DNA: 45 bases, with reading frame beginning at the first base. From the germline V gene, CDR1 is KGHDR and CDR2 is SFDVKD. The source of the sample is a study of blood T cell repertoires in COVID-19 (TCRdb year 2020). At the level of the whole study: Samples covering the acute and convalescent phases of COVID-19 were provided by collaborators in the United States, Italy and Spain. The material from the prospective study consisted of cDNA or gDNA derived from T cells, B-cell-depleted T cells, or PBMCs. Deeply sampled blood TCRbeta repertoires from subjects exposed to, actively infected with, or recovered from COVID-19 were included in the dataset. The repertoires were made available in a free public database intended to serve as a resource for research on the immune response to SARS-CoV-2. The samples were drawn from two sources: the first 160 participants of the ongoing ImmuneRACE study, and 1,254 subjects contributed by 6 global collaborators. A de-identified subject ID, COVID-19 status, age in years and sex were almost always included in the sample metadata. Where available, HLA class I and class II types were taken from metadata supplied by the sample provider and were not determined by assay-based typing. Results and caveats for the whole study, not just this receptor: Clinical and demographic metadata were provided uncurated, with the amount varying by source and participant.

TCRbeta CDR3 regions were amplified from genomic DNA using the immunoSEQ Assay, a bias-controlled multiplex PCR. From the authors' description of their analysis: The number of nucleated cells in each sample was estimated from the amplification of reference gene primers within the assay. Sequence reads were collapsed and filtered to measure the absolute abundance of every unique TCRbeta CDR3 rearrangement. For each sample, productive Simpson clonality was calculated as the square root of Simpson's diversity index over productive rearrangements. The source is immuneACCESS, and TCRdb retained only in-frame sequences with V and J called. Part of the clones is not carried over; for the studies checked, unresolved V genes explain less than half of this, and the remainder is unexplained. The V and J calls and clone size were taken over from that table, and D and trimming were inferred from the DNA. The table for this sample lists roughly 390,000 clones; over 75% of them were counted only once. The top ten clones comprise roughly 10% of the sample.

One collaborating source in Seattle enrolled patients while the patients were actively infected and followed the patients over time throughout the course of disease. The collaborating institutions used their own protocols to collect whole blood in K2EDTA tubes. For TCRbeta analysis, collaborator samples were shipped as frozen whole blood, as isolated PBMCs, or as DNA extracted from either sample type. The sample taken for sequencing was peripheral blood. Here the chain combines TRBV24-1 and TRBJ2-2; a weak D assignment points to TRBD1 (6 bases agree). This TCR was sampled from a woman aged 30 to 39 with COVID-19, enrolled during active disease. CDR3 sequence: CATSEEGANTGELFF. The DNA sequence is given as TGTGCCACCAGTGAAGAGGGGGCGAACACCGGGGAGCTGTTTTTT.